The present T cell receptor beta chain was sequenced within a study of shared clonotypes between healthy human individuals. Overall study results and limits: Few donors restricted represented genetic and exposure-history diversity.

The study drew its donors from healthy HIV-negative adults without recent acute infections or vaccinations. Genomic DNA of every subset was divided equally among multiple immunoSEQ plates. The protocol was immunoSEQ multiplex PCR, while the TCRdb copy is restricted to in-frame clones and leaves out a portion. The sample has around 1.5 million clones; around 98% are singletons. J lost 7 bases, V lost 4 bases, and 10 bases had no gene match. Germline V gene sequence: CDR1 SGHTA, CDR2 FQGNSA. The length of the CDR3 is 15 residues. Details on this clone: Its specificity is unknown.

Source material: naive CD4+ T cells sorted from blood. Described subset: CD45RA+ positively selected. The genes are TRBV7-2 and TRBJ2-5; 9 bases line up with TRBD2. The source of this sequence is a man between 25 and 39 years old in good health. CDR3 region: CASSSTSGYGGTQYF. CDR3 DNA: TGTGCCAGCAGCTCTACTAGCGGGTATGGCGGGACCCAGTACTTC.